The 22 T cell receptor beta chains presented below share a single source sample, sequenced in a study of OX40 agonist ivuxolimab in advanced cancers. Produced via immunoSEQ multiplex PCR; TCRdb's table is partial and in-frame only. The sample has 60,000 to 70,000 clones, approximately 86% seen once. Sequenced material: CD4+ or CD8+ T cells sorted from blood, taken in a trial of the OX40 agonist ivuxolimab. These receptors all come from an adult with an advanced solid tumor such as melanoma, head and neck, liver or kidney cancer.

The gene calls are TRBV6-6 and TRBJ1-1, with unresolved D. V lost 2 bases, J lost 1 base, and 8 bases lay in between. The length of the CDR3 is 14 residues. The germline gives CDR1 MNHNY, CDR2 SVGAGI (reference sequence). The CDR3: CASSYTPRNTEAFF. The CDR3 nucleotides read TGTGCCAGCAGTTACACACCAAGGAACACTGAAGCTTTCTTT.

This chain joins TRBV7-8 and TRBJ2-1, with D tentatively TRBD1 (5 bases). The CDR3 length is 16 residues. Trimming took off 4 bases at V and 0 bases at J, with 13 bases between the two ends. In germline, CDR1 is SGHVS, CDR2 FQNEAQ. The CDR3 DNA follows: TGTGCCAGCAGCTATTATGGGGCCCGCTCCTACAATGAGCAGTTCTTC. Amino acid sequence: CASSYYGARSYNEQFF.

The chain couples TRBV28 to TRBJ2-7, with 9 bases matching TRBD2. Germline trimming cut 5 bases from V and 2 bases from J; bases unmatched to any gene: 10. The CDR3 loop spans 16 amino acids. Germline CDR1 MDHEN, CDR2 SYDVKM. In DNA, the CDR3 is TGTGCCAGCAGTCGAGCGGGGGGCTTACACCCCTACGAGCAGTACTTC. Translating gives CASSRAGGLHPYEQYF.

This clone was observed a few times. CDR3: CASSLKVAGGNGYTF. Written as DNA, the CDR3 is TGTGCCAGCAGCTTAAAAGTAGCAGGGGGCAATGGCTACACCTTC. The rearrangement uses TRBV7-2 and TRBJ1-2, with 8 bases fitting TRBD1. Trimming at V came to 2 bases and at J to 6 bases, leaving 8 bases not matched to a gene. This CDR3 has 15 residues. Per germline, CDR1 SGHTA and CDR2 FQGNSA.

This clone was seen once. The chain employs TRBV4-2 and TRBJ2-2; D remains unclear. This CDR3 spans 17 amino acids. Germline V gene lookup returns CDR1 LGHNA and CDR2 YNFKEQ. The ends were cut back, 0 bases at V and 4 bases at J, with 15 bases in the middle. In nucleotides, the CDR3 is TGTGCCAGCAGCCAAGATAGACAAAGGAGTAGCACCGGGGAGCTGTTTTTT. Encoded protein: CASSQDRQRSSTGELFF.

This clone was seen only once. The chain combines TRBV2 with TRBJ2-1, with a weak D call TRBD1 (5 bases). Germline lookup yields CDR1 SNHLY and CDR2 FYNNEI. This CDR3 has 11 amino acids. V lost 4 bases, J lost 12 bases, and 10 bases lay in between. CDR3 bases: TGTGCCAGCAGTGTAGGGGTCCGGCAGTTCTTC. This translates into CASSVGVRQFF. Based on the CDR3 plus reference TRBV2 and TRBJ2-1, the full variable domain is EPEVTQTPSHQVTQMGQEVILRCVPISNHLYFYWYRQILGQKVEFLVSFYNNEISEKSEIFDDQFSVERPDGSNFTLKIRSTKLEDSAMYFCASSVGVRQFFGPGTRLTVL.

The chain couples TRBV7-8 to TRBJ2-1; 12 bases agree with TRBD2. The CDR3 is made up of 19 amino acids. Trimming cost V 1 base and J 4 bases; bases outside gene matches: 11. Per germline, CDR1 SGHVS and CDR2 FQNEAQ. The CDR3 sequence: CASSLGVASGGARYNEQFF. The CDR3 DNA follows: TGTGCCAGCAGCTTAGGAGTGGCTAGCGGGGGGGCAAGGTACAATGAGCAGTTCTTC.

This clone is a singleton in its sample. The chain has TRBV28 and TRBJ2-1; no reliable D call. This CDR3 is 12 amino acids long. V was cut by 5 bases and J by 4 bases, with 6 bases left in between. Per germline, CDR1 MDHEN and CDR2 SYDVKM. The CDR3 DNA reads TGTGCCAGCAGTCTGAATTACAATGAGCAGTTCTTC. It translates to CASSLNYNEQFF.

The chain couples TRBV30 to TRBJ2-5, with a weak D call TRBD2 (5 bases). Germline CDR1 reads GTSNPN; CDR2 reads SVGIG (reference sequence). V was cut by 2 bases and J by 5 bases, with 9 bases left in between. The CDR3 is 12 residues long. The CDR3 region is CAWSTPGETQYF. CDR3 bases: TGTGCCTGGAGTACACCGGGGGAGACCCAGTACTTC.

The CDR3: CASSPTSGRVGEQFF. DNA of the CDR3: TGCGCCAGCAGTCCGACTAGCGGGAGGGTTGGGGAGCAGTTCTTC. V is TRBV10-2 and J is TRBJ2-1; 14 nucleotides align to TRBD2. Germline CDR1 WSHSY, CDR2 SAAADI. The CDR3 spans 15 residues. The trim removed 5 bases at V and 10 bases at J, leaving 7 bases unmatched.

The gene calls are TRBV19 and TRBJ1-5; D is ambiguous. The CDR3 length is 13 residues. Germline V CDR1 and CDR2: LNHDA, SQIVND (reference sequence). V was cut by 6 bases and J by 5 bases, with 11 bases left in between. Written as DNA, the CDR3 is TGTGCCAGTAGCCACACAAGAGATCAGCCCCAGCATTTT. Amino acids: CASSHTRDQPQHF. The full variable domain, with the rest looked up from reference TRBV19 and TRBJ1-5, is DGGITQSPKYLFRKEGQNVTLSCEQNLNHDAMYWYRQDPGQGLRLIYYSQIVNDFQKGDIAEGYSVSREKKESFPLTVTSAQKNPTAFYLCASSHTRDQPQHFGDGTRLSIL.

This chain uses TRBV6-7 with TRBJ2-6; D may be TRBD2 (6 bases). TRBV6-7 is annotated as an ORF whose role is uncertain. This CDR3 has 18 amino acids. The V end lost 6 bases, the J end lost 2 bases, and 20 bases lay between the germline ends. In DNA form, the CDR3 reads TGTGCCAGCAGAACCCTCGGTCAGTGGGGGGCTGGGGCCAACGTCCTGACTTTC. Translating gives CASRTLGQWGAGANVLTF.

The chain carries TRBV30 and TRBJ2-2; 8 bases agree with TRBD1. CDR3 length: 14 amino acids. The ends lost 4 bases at V and 5 bases at J; junction bases unmatched: 6. Germline V gene sequence: CDR1 GTSNPN, CDR2 SVGIG (reference sequence). CDR3 loop: CAWMGRTGTGELFF. CDR3 DNA sequence: TGTGCCTGGATGGGTAGGACAGGGACCGGGGAGCTGTTTTTT.

The V gene is TRBV19, the J gene TRBJ2-4; D is perhaps TRBD2 (6 bases). Germline V gives CDR1 LNHDA, CDR2 SQIVND (reference sequence). There are 18 residues in the CDR3. V was cut by 6 bases and J by 0 bases, with 21 bases left in between. The CDR3 region is CASSPLPARELAKNIQYF. CDR3 in DNA: TGTGCCAGTAGCCCACTTCCAGCGCGGGAACTAGCCAAAAACATTCAGTACTTC. Looking up the rest from reference TRBV19 and TRBJ2-4 gives the full variable domain: DGGITQSPKYLFRKEGQNVTLSCEQNLNHDAMYWYRQDPGQGLRLIYYSQIVNDFQKGDIAEGYSVSREKKESFPLTVTSAQKNPTAFYLCASSPLPARELAKNIQYFGAGTRLSVL.

The chain links TRBV6-6 to TRBJ1-5, with TRBD1 identical over 8 bases. The ends lost 7 bases at V and 0 bases at J; junction bases unmatched: 8. The CDR3 loop spans 16 amino acids. Germline-derived CDR1 and CDR2 are MNHNY and SVGAGI (reference sequence). CDR3 residues: CASMPDRDYSNQPQHF. CDR3 nucleotide sequence: TGTGCCAGCATGCCGGACAGGGACTATAGCAATCAGCCCCAGCATTTT.

The V call is TRBV29-1, the J call TRBJ2-5; D may match TRBD1 or TRBD2 (7 bases each). From germline, CDR1 is SQVTM and CDR2 ANQGSEA. Trimming took off 4 bases at V and 5 bases at J, with 17 bases between the two ends. The CDR3 is 14 amino acids. This chain's CDR3 is CSVGGGGGHETQYF. Here the CDR3 DNA reads TGCAGCGTTGGAGGGGGAGGGGGCCACGAGACCCAGTACTTC.

V gene TRBV20-1 combines with J gene TRBJ2-7, with D perhaps matching TRBD2 (6 bases). Trimming pared 7 bases from V and 1 base from J, leaving 8 bases between. CDR1 is DFQATT, CDR2 SNEGSKA, per germline (reference sequence). This CDR3 has 11 amino acids. DNA of the CDR3: TGCAGTGGGGGGGATTCCTACGAGCAGTACTTC. Its protein is CSGGDSYEQYF.

The chain employs TRBV6-1 and TRBJ1-4; TRBD1 agrees at 8 bases. The CDR3 sequence is 14 residues long. CDR1 is MNHNS, CDR2 SASEGT, per germline. The trim removed 3 bases at V and 8 bases at J, leaving 5 bases unmatched. The CDR3: CASSEGQVFEKLFF. The CDR3 region has the DNA TGTGCCAGCAGTGAGGGACAGGTCTTCGAAAAACTGTTTTTT.

The rearrangement links TRBV19 to TRBJ1-4; D call uncertain. With 5 bases removed from V and 6 bases from J, the gap between germline ends came to 16 bases. The germline V gene encodes CDR1 LNHDA and CDR2 SQIVND (reference sequence). This CDR3 region has 15 residues. CDR3 amino acids: CASSLSPVTDEKLFF. CDR3 nucleotides: TGTGCCAGTAGTCTCAGCCCCGTGACGGATGAAAAACTGTTTTTT.

The J gene is TRBJ1-3, the V gene TRBV6-1; D gene ambiguous. Germline V gene sequence: CDR1 MNHNS, CDR2 SASEGT. Trimming took 3 bases from V and 4 from J, leaving 13 bases between them. The CDR3 totals 15 residues. The CDR3 bases are TGTGCCAGCAGTGACCAGGAGGCGATCGGAAACACCATATATTTT. This codes for CASSDQEAIGNTIYF.

This chain links TRBV25-1 with TRBJ2-5, with 8 bases aligning to TRBD1. Germline CDR1 reads MGHDK; CDR2 reads SYGVNS. The junction had 11 bases not matched to a gene; V was cut back by 3 bases and J by 5 bases. This CDR3 region has 16 residues. For the CDR3, the DNA is TGTGCCAGCAGTGAGGAGGGCAGGGGGCAACTGGAGACCCAGTACTTC. Amino acid sequence: CASSEEGRGQLETQYF. Full variable domain (rest looked up from reference TRBV25-1 and TRBJ2-5): EADIYQTPRYLVIGTGKKITLECSQTMGHDKMYWYQQDPGMELHLIHYSYGVNSTEKGDLSSESTVSRIRTEHFPLTLESARPSHTSQYLCASSEEGRGQLETQYFGPGTRLLVL.

The chain has TRBV2 and TRBJ1-4, with TRBD1 identical over 8 bases. The CDR3 loop spans 15 amino acids. Germline V gene data show CDR1 as SNHLY and CDR2 as FYNNEI. After removal of 1 base from V and 4 bases from J, the junction contained 2 bases not matched to a gene. CDR3 DNA sequence: TGTGCCAGCAGTGAAGGAGGACAGGGTAATGAAAAACTGTTTTTT. This translates into CASSEGGQGNEKLFF.